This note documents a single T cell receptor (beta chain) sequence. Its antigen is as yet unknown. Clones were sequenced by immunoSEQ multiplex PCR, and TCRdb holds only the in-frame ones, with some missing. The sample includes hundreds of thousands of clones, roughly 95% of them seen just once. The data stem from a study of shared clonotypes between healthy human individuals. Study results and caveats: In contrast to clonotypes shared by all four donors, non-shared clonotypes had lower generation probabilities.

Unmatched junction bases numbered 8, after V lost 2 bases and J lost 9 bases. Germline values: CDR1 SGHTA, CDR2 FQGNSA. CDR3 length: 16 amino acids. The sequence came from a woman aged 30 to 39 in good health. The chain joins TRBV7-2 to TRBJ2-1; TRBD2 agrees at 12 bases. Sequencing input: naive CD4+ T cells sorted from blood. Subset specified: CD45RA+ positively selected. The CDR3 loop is CASSLQTSGRLGEQFF. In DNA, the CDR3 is TGTGCCAGCAGCTTACAGACTAGCGGGAGATTGGGTGAGCAGTTCTTC.